These 10 T cell receptor beta chains originate from one sample sequenced in a study of T cell changes during pregnancy in multiple sclerosis. Clones were sequenced by immunoSEQ multiplex PCR, and TCRdb holds only the in-frame ones, with some missing. In the table there are approximately 100,000 clones, around 92% of which are singletons. Here the sequenced sample was peripheral blood, taken before pregnancy. All receptors derive from a female donor with multiple sclerosis, enrolled in a pregnancy study.

J is TRBJ2-3 and V is TRBV13; maybe TRBD2 (6 bases). CDR1 is PRHDT, CDR2 FYEKMQ, per germline (reference sequence). Between the trimmed V and J ends, which lost 3 bases and 3 bases, there was a span of 10 bases. This CDR3 contains 14 residues. The CDR3 spells CASSFPSETDTQYF. CDR3 in DNA: TGTGCCAGCAGCTTCCCTAGCGAGACAGATACGCAGTATTTT.

J is TRBJ1-2 and V is TRBV7-2, with TRBD1 matching 9 bases. J was trimmed by 4 bases and V by 5 bases; bases with no gene match: 5. CDR3 length: 14 residues. Germline CDR1 SGHTA, CDR2 FQGNSA. This CDR3 reads CASSRGTGSYGYTF. CDR3 in DNA: TGTGCCAGCAGCCGAGGGACAGGGTCCTATGGCTACACCTTC.

The V call is TRBV28, the J call TRBJ2-7; 14 bases fit TRBD2. Unmatched junction bases numbered 10, after V lost 5 bases and J lost 7 bases. Germline CDR1 reads MDHEN; CDR2 reads SYDVKM. The CDR3 is 16 amino acids. The CDR3, as DNA: TGTGCCAGCAGTGGCGGGACTAGCGGGAGCCGGGGGGAGCAGTACTTC. Encoded protein: CASSGGTSGSRGEQYF.

The chain carries TRBV15 and TRBJ1-2, with a possible D match to TRBD1 (6 bases). V was clipped by 5 bases and J by 5 bases, with 21 bases between them. Germline CDR1 reads LNHNV; CDR2 reads YYDKDF (reference sequence). CDR3 length: 16 amino acids. Here the CDR3 reads CATSGSRGAEGYGYTF. CDR3 bases: TGTGCCACCAGCGGATCCAGGGGCGCCGAGGGATATGGCTACACCTTC.

The chain uses TRBV13 and TRBJ1-3; D possibly corresponds to TRBD1 (6 bases). CDR1 and CDR2 (germline): PRHDT, FYEKMQ (reference sequence). With 5 bases removed from V and 4 bases from J, the gap between germline ends came to 12 bases. The CDR3 has 14 amino acids. CDR3 in amino acids: CASSLRGIGNTIYF. The CDR3 region has the DNA TGTGCCAGCAGCCTCAGGGGTATAGGAAACACCATATATTTT.

Comment on this clone: At one of its ends the junction is not consistent with the germline gene, which may arise from a read error. The sample holds other DNA sequences that translate to the same CDR3. The chain links TRBV4-1 to TRBJ2-7; 8 nucleotides line up with TRBD1. The CDR3 has 14 residues. In germline, CDR1 is MGHRA, CDR2 YSYEKL. CDR3 nucleotides: TGCGCCAGCAGCCAAGCAGGGGGCTTATACGAACAGTACTTC. Translated: CASSQAGGLYEQYF.

This clone appeared a single time. The chain links TRBV6-5 to TRBJ2-7; TRBD2 matches at 7 bases. This CDR3 contains 16 residues. V dropped 2 bases and J dropped 5; count of bases not matched to a gene: 12. CDR1 and CDR2 from the germline V gene are MNHEY and SVGAGI. CDR3 in DNA: TGTGCCAGCAGTTACAGTCTAGCGGCATCCCTAGACGAGCAGTACTTC. Amino acids: CASSYSLAASLDEQYF.

The sample holds one count of this clone. The chain carries TRBV28 and TRBJ1-1; perhaps TRBD1 as D (6 bases). The CDR3 covers 14 residues. V lost 6 bases, J lost 11 bases, and 22 bases lay in between. Per germline, CDR1 MDHEN and CDR2 SYDVKM. CDR3 region: CASRYTGSPFGAFF. The CDR3 bases are TGTGCCAGCAGATATACAGGGTCCCCCTTTGGGGCTTTCTTT.

The chain has TRBV5-6 and TRBJ2-7; the match to TRBD2 covers 13 bases. The CDR3 sequence is 15 residues long. V lost 4 bases, J lost 9 bases, and 10 bases stayed unmatched. Looked up from germline, CDR1 is SGHDT and CDR2 is YYEEEE. The CDR3, as DNA: TGTGCCAGCAGCCTGCGGACTAGCGGGGGAGTAGGGCAGTACTTC. Residues: CASSLRTSGGVGQYF.

The chain couples TRBV29-1 to TRBJ2-3; D call uncertain. Trimming removed 7 bases from V and 6 bases from J, with 11 bases in between. The CDR3 sequence is 11 residues long. CDR1 SQVTM and CDR2 ANQGSEA come from the germline V gene. CDR3 nucleotides: TGCAGCGCGTACTACTCCGATACGCAGTATTTT. Amino acid sequence: CSAYYSDTQYF.